This TCR beta chain stems from a study of T cell changes during pregnancy in multiple sclerosis. V was trimmed by 5 bases and J by 2 bases, leaving 15 bases between them. The CDR3 totals 15 residues. Germline V gene lookup returns CDR1 SGHVS and CDR2 FQNEAQ. Sequencing was performed with immunoSEQ multiplex PCR; in TCRdb, only in-frame clones are kept and a portion is missing. This repertoire shows approximately 44,000 clones, approximately 90% found once; its top ten account for around 0.7%. With respect to this clone: Other DNA sequences in the same sample also yield this CDR3.

The V call is TRBV7-8, the J call TRBJ1-2, with D perhaps matching TRBD1 (6 bases). Here the sequenced sample was CD4+ T cells from peripheral blood mononuclear cells, taken before pregnancy. The clonotype originates from a female donor with multiple sclerosis, enrolled in a pregnancy study. CDR3 DNA: TGTGCCAGCAGCCTAGAAGCGGGGGCCAACTATGGCTACACCTTC. This gives the protein CASSLEAGANYGYTF.